This T cell receptor beta chain emerged from a study of identical twins. Between the trimmed V and J ends, which lost 1 base and 0 bases, there was a span of 10 bases. The CDR3 loop spans 17 amino acids. CDR1 MGHRA and CDR2 YSYEKL come from the germline V gene. TCRdb called the 5' RACE reads again in MiXCR, with one record for every CDR3 protein. The sample includes about 920,000 distinct CDR3 sequences, 12% seen only once; the top ten take around 1.5%. These data are also associated with another study on yellow fever vaccine responses in identical twins.

The source of this sequence is a young woman in good health. The chain couples TRBV4-1 to TRBJ2-6, with unresolved D. Sequencing input: PBMCs. The CDR3 region has the DNA TGCGCCAGCAGCCAAGTCCAACGTGGCTCTGGGGCCAACGTCCTGACTTTC. It yields the protein CASSQVQRGSGANVLTF.